Presented here are 9 T cell receptor beta chains from one specimen sequenced in a study of technical replicates of blood from a few donors. Sequencing used immunoSEQ multiplex PCR; TCRdb keeps in-frame clones, though not all of them. In the table there are about 71,000 clones, roughly 92% of which are singletons. The specimen sequenced was T cells isolated from PBMCs. Receptors were obtained from a human donor in good health.

This chain links TRBV29-1 with TRBJ2-6; 7 bases agree with TRBD2. This CDR3 has 16 amino acids. With 6 bases clipped from V and 0 bases from J, the junction kept 8 bases outside the gene matches. CDR1 and CDR2 from the germline V gene are SQVTM and ANQGSEA. CDR3 nucleotide sequence: TGCAGCGTGAGCGGGACCCTCCACTCTGGGGCCAACGTCCTGACTTTC. It codes for CSVSGTLHSGANVLTF. Combining the CDR3 with reference TRBV29-1 and TRBJ2-6 gives the whole variable domain SAVISQKPSRDICQRGTSLTIQCQVDSQVTMMFWYRQQPGQSLTLIATANQGSEATYESGFVIDKFPISRPNLTFSTLTVSNMSPEDSSIYLCSVSGTLHSGANVLTFGAGSRLTVL.

This clone was detected only a few times. The chain recombines TRBV5-6 with TRBJ1-5; the D gene is possibly TRBD1 (6 bases). Trimming took 4 bases from V and 6 from J, leaving 11 bases between them. Germline-derived CDR1 and CDR2 are SGHDT and YYEEEE. There are 13 residues in the CDR3. The CDR3 reads CASSRGGAQPQHF. In DNA form, the CDR3 reads TGTGCCAGCAGCCGTGGGGGGGCTCAGCCCCAGCATTTT.

The chain uses TRBV6-1 and TRBJ1-1, with D unclear. The V gene lost 2 bases and the J gene lost 8 bases, with 12 bases spanning the gap. The V gene's germline CDR1 is MNHNS and CDR2 SASEGT. The CDR3 length is 13 residues. The CDR3 is CASSEPARPEAFF. CDR3 DNA sequence: TGTGCCAGCAGTGAACCCGCCAGGCCCGAAGCTTTCTTT.

The rearrangement joins TRBV7-6 to TRBJ2-1, with 12 bases matching TRBD1. V was pared by 3 bases and J by 8 bases, with 5 bases of the junction left unmatched. This CDR3 spans 15 amino acids. Germline V gene lookup returns CDR1 SGHVS and CDR2 FNYEAQ. The CDR3 DNA follows: TGTGCCAGCAGCTTGAGGGACAGGGGGCTCGATGAGCAGTTCTTC. Amino acid sequence: CASSLRDRGLDEQFF.

The J gene is TRBJ1-2, the V gene TRBV28; D remains unclear. Germline loops: CDR1 MDHEN, CDR2 SYDVKM. Trimming left V 6 bases short and J 0 bases short, with 14 bases between. The CDR3 sequence is 15 residues long. Here the CDR3 reads CASSKELLPNYGYTF. Here the CDR3 DNA reads TGTGCCAGCAGCAAGGAGCTCCTGCCTAACTATGGCTACACCTTC.

The chain joins TRBV19 to TRBJ1-5; D gene ambiguous. There are 13 residues in the CDR3. Deletions cut 5 bases from V and 5 bases from J, with 10 bases between. Per the germline V gene, CDR1 is LNHDA and CDR2 is SQIVND (reference sequence). The CDR3 here is CASSWQADQPQHF. CDR3 nucleotide sequence: TGTGCCAGTAGTTGGCAGGCTGATCAGCCCCAGCATTTT.

The chain couples TRBV14 to TRBJ2-3; 11 positions agree with TRBD2. The CDR3 loop spans 16 amino acids. V gave up 7 bases and J gave up 6 bases; unmatched junction bases: 12. Germline loops: CDR1 SGHDN, CDR2 FVKESK. The CDR3 protein is CASILSSGRAGDTQYF. The DNA of the CDR3 is TGTGCCAGCATCTTGAGTAGCGGGAGGGCGGGGGATACGCAGTATTTT.

The rearrangement joins TRBV4-3 to TRBJ2-7; 8 bases map to TRBD1. There are 14 residues in the CDR3. V shed 4 bases and J 3 bases; nucleotides not matched to a gene: 5. Germline V lookup: CDR1 LGHNA, CDR2 YSLEER. The CDR3: CASSLRTGLYEQYF. DNA for the CDR3: TGCGCCAGCAGCCTACGGACAGGGCTCTACGAGCAGTACTTC.

The chain carries TRBV19 and TRBJ1-5; tentative D call: TRBD1 (6 bases). Trimming took off 4 bases at V and 1 base at J, with 11 bases between the two ends. The germline V gene encodes CDR1 LNHDA and CDR2 SQIVND (reference sequence). The CDR3 runs to 15 residues. This CDR3 reads CASSTLTGSNQPQHF. DNA of the CDR3: TGTGCCAGTAGTACCCTGACAGGAAGCAATCAGCCCCAGCATTTT. The full variable domain, in which reference TRBV19 and TRBJ1-5 provide the parts outside the CDR3, is DGGITQSPKYLFRKEGQNVTLSCEQNLNHDAMYWYRQDPGQGLRLIYYSQIVNDFQKGDIAEGYSVSREKKESFPLTVTSAQKNPTAFYLCASSTLTGSNQPQHFGDGTRLSIL.